Shown below are 8 T cell receptor beta chains from a single sample sequenced in a study of T cells after yellow fever vaccination. TCRdb recomputed calls from the 5' RACE reads with MiXCR, one row per CDR3 protein. This table holds some 150,000 distinct CDR3 sequences, roughly 11% found once. The specimen comprised CD8+ T cells sorted from PBMCs, sampled 15 days after the yellow fever booster vaccination. The source is a man aged 18 to 30 who received the YFV17D yellow fever vaccine.

This clonotype was seen only a few times. The chain has TRBV11-2 and TRBJ2-5, with no clear D. V gave up 1 base and J gave up 2 bases, with 14 bases separating them. CDR1 is SGHAT and CDR2 is FQNNGV in the germline V gene. This CDR3 contains 16 residues. CDR3 DNA sequence: TGTGCCAGCAGCTTAGCAAGAATGGCGATTCAAGAGACCCAGTACTTC. Translated: CASSLARMAIQETQYF.

This clonotype was seen a handful of times. The rearrangement uses TRBV27 and TRBJ2-2, with 9 nucleotides matching TRBD1. The CDR3 contains 16 residues. V was clipped by 8 bases and J by 4 bases; unmatched bases: 11. In germline, CDR1 is MNHEY, CDR2 SMNVEV (reference sequence). The CDR3 protein is CASHGTGKVGTGELFF. The CDR3 DNA is TGTGCCAGCCACGGGACAGGGAAAGTAGGCACCGGGGAGCTGTTTTTT.

The CDR3 sequence is CASSYVRVYGYTF. The CDR3 DNA sequence: TGTGCCAGCAGTTACGTCCGGGTCTATGGCTACACCTTC. The genes are TRBV6-2 or TRBV6-3 and TRBJ1-2; D is unresolved. CDR1 and CDR2 from the germline V gene are MNHEY and SVGEGT. This CDR3 contains 13 residues. V lost 2 bases and J 4 bases, leaving 8 bases between the germline ends.

The chain couples TRBV5-1 to TRBJ2-3; TRBD1 aligns across 10 bases. Germline loops: CDR1 SGHRS, CDR2 YFSETQ. After removal of 3 bases from V and 6 bases from J, the junction contained 13 bases not matched to a gene. The CDR3 length is 17 residues. In DNA form, the CDR3 reads TGCGCCAGCAGCTCTGCAACCTGGGACAGGGGTGCCGATACGCAGTATTTT. It is translated as CASSSATWDRGADTQYF. The full variable domain, completed using reference TRBV5-1 and TRBJ2-3, is KAGVTQTPRYLIKTRGQQVTLSCSPISGHRSVSWYQQTPGQGLQFLFEYFSETQRNKGNFPGRFSGRQFSNSRSEMNVSTLELGDSALYLCASSSATWDRGADTQYFGPGTRLTVL.

This clonotype was counted between two and nine times. This sequence joins TRBV4-1 and TRBJ1-2, with unresolved D. The CDR3 has 13 amino acids. The ends were cut back, 0 bases at V and 4 bases at J, with 6 bases in the middle. Germline assignment: CDR1 MGHRA and CDR2 YSYEKL. Here the CDR3 reads CASSQETGYGYTF. The CDR3 nucleotides read TGCGCCAGCAGCCAAGAGACGGGCTATGGCTACACCTTC.

The chain combines TRBV3-1 with TRBJ1-1, with a possible D match to TRBD1 (6 bases). CDR3 size: 14 residues. The germline CDR1 and CDR2 sequences are LGHDT and YNNKEL (reference sequence). The germline V and J ends were trimmed by 4 bases and 5 bases, with 14 bases remaining between them. The chain's CDR3 is CASSLRDRLTEAFF. As DNA, the CDR3 is TGTGCCAGCAGCCTCAGAGACAGGCTGACTGAAGCTTTCTTT.

This clonotype was counted many times. The chain couples TRBV29-1 to TRBJ2-3; the D gene is possibly TRBD1 (6 bases). The V gene lost 4 bases and the J gene lost 3 bases, with 11 bases spanning the gap. The CDR3 loop spans 13 amino acids. Germline assignment: CDR1 SQVTM and CDR2 ANQGSEA. The CDR3 reads CSVVAGETDTQYF. CDR3 in DNA: TGCAGCGTTGTGGCAGGGGAAACAGATACGCAGTATTTT.

In this sample, this clonotype turned up a few times. The chain links TRBV12-3 or TRBV12-4 to TRBJ1-5, with unresolved D. CDR3 length equals 14 residues. V gave up 3 bases and J gave up 1 base, with 7 bases separating them. CDR3 amino acids: CASSLGFSNQPQHF. DNA of the CDR3: TGTGCCAGCAGTTTGGGGTTCAGCAATCAGCCCCAGCATTTT.